This TCR beta chain was documented in a study of T cells in localized non-small cell lung cancer. Whole-study results and caveats: With higher T cell density in blood came longer overall survival. Measurement of T cell clonality placed uninvolved adjacent lung highest, above the level in tumor.

The CDR3 covers 16 residues. Germline values: CDR1 SGHTA, CDR2 FQGNSA. V lost 1 base, J lost 2 bases, and 15 bases lay in between. Points on this clone: Its antigen is currently unknown.

Sequencing was performed with immunoSEQ multiplex PCR; in TCRdb, only in-frame clones are kept and a portion is missing. The sample shows tens of thousands of clones, around 90% of them seen only once. Specimen: peripheral blood, collected before any cancer treatment. V is TRBV7-2 and J is TRBJ2-7; D is unclear. The sequence came from an older female donor with stage III squamous cell lung carcinoma. CDR3: CASSLVFGGSAYEQYF. DNA for the CDR3: TGTGCCAGCAGCTTAGTCTTTGGTGGGTCAGCCTACGAGCAGTACTTC.